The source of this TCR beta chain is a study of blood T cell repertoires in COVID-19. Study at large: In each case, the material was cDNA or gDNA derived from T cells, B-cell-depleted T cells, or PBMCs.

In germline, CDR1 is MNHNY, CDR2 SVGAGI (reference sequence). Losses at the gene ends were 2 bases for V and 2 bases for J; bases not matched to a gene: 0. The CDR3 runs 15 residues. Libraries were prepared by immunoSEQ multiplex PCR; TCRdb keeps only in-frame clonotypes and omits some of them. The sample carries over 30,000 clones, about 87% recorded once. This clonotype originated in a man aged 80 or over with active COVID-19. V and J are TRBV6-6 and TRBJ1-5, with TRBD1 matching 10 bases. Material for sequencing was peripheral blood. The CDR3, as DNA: TGTGCCAGCAGTTACGGGACAGGGGGCAATCAGCCCCAGCATTTT. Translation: CASSYGTGGNQPQHF.